A single sample gave rise to the 14 T cell receptor beta chains below, sequenced in a study of Ad26.COV2.S vaccination and SARS-CoV-2 variants. Libraries were prepared by immunoSEQ multiplex PCR; TCRdb keeps only in-frame clonotypes and omits some of them. The profile shows around 310,000 clones, almost 90% of them singletons. Treatment given: approximately 18 received Ad26.COV2.S at low or high dose, single or two shots; 5 received placebo; per-sample allocation not given. Sampling happened 63 days after the first vaccine or placebo injection. The specimen was peripheral blood, collected in a trial of Ad26.COV2.S vaccine versus placebo. All receptors come from a person between 18 and 60 years old who received the Ad26.COV2.S COVID-19 vaccine or a placebo.

The CDR3 sequence is CAISELTLTSGRDPSFADTQYF. The CDR3 DNA is TGTGCCATCAGTGAGCTCACCCTGACTAGCGGGAGGGACCCGAGTTTCGCAGATACGCAGTATTTT. The chain combines TRBV10-3 with TRBJ2-3, with TRBD2 identical over 14 bases. The ends lost 2 bases at V and 4 bases at J; junction bases unmatched: 20. This CDR3 region has 22 residues. The germline gives CDR1 ENHRY, CDR2 SYGVKD.

The CDR3 DNA follows: TGTGCCAGCAGCGAGGGACAGGGCCCAATAAACACTGAAGCTTTCTTT. Translated: CASSEGQGPINTEAFF. V usage is TRBV5-4 and J usage is TRBJ1-1; 9 bases match TRBD1. This CDR3 has 16 residues. The J segment lost 2 bases and the V segment lost 4 bases, leaving 9 bases of the junction unmatched. Germline assignment: CDR1 SGHNT and CDR2 YYREEE (reference sequence).

The chain recombines TRBV25-1 with TRBJ2-5; 15 bases match TRBD2. The CDR3 has 16 residues. Germline-derived CDR1 and CDR2 are MGHDK and SYGVNS. V shed 6 bases, J shed 5 bases, and the junction held 7 bases outside the gene matches. The CDR3 spells CASSAGLAGGWETQYF. The CDR3 DNA reads TGTGCCAGCAGCGCGGGACTAGCGGGAGGTTGGGAGACCCAGTACTTC.

The genes are TRBV7-2 and TRBJ1-2; D is possibly TRBD1 (6 bases). Germline loops: CDR1 SGHTA, CDR2 FQGNSA. This CDR3 spans 13 amino acids. V lost 3 bases and J 8 bases, leaving 13 bases between the germline ends. This chain's CDR3 is CASSFGDTGGYTF. DNA of the CDR3: TGTGCCAGCAGCTTCGGAGACACAGGGGGCTACACCTTC.

The V call is TRBV5-1, the J call TRBJ2-7, with a tentative D call TRBD2 (5 bases). The CDR3 length is 13 residues. The V end was cut by 1 base, the J end by 2 bases, with 7 bases between. Germline-derived CDR1 and CDR2 are SGHRS and YFSETQ. For the CDR3, the DNA is TGCGCCAGCAGCTTGCGGGGTCCCTACGAGCAGTACTTC. Its protein is CASSLRGPYEQYF.

This clone appeared a single time. The chain joins TRBV5-1 to TRBJ1-1; 7 bases line up with TRBD1. The CDR3 length is 16 residues. From germline, CDR1 is SGHRS and CDR2 YFSETQ. After removal of 4 bases from V and 1 base from J, the junction contained 10 bases not matched to a gene. The CDR3 nucleotides read TGCGCCAGCAGCCGCACCACCGGGACAGCGAACACTGAAGCTTTCTTT. Its translation: CASSRTTGTANTEAFF.

The sample holds one count of this clone. The V gene is TRBV27, the J gene TRBJ1-2; tentative D call: TRBD1 (6 bases). Trimming pared 11 bases from V and 3 bases from J, leaving 16 bases between. Germline V lookup: CDR1 MNHEY, CDR2 SMNVEV (reference sequence). The CDR3 sequence is 13 residues long. This CDR3 reads CASKPQGDYGYTF. CDR3 sequence (DNA): TGTGCCTCCAAACCACAGGGCGACTATGGCTACACCTTC.

This chain joins TRBV7-9 and TRBJ1-6; D is possibly TRBD1 (6 bases). Germline V gives CDR1 SEHNR, CDR2 FQNEAQ (reference sequence). Trimming took off 5 bases at V and 3 bases at J, with 17 bases between the two ends. The CDR3 totals 17 residues. The CDR3 DNA reads as TGTGCCAGCAGCCGGCTCGGAGGAGGGGGCTATAATTCACCCCTCCACTTT. Protein sequence: CASSRLGGGGYNSPLHF.

This sequence joins TRBV2 and TRBJ2-1; D tentatively reads TRBD1 or TRBD2 (5 bases each). CDR3 length: 14 residues. The germline gives CDR1 SNHLY, CDR2 FYNNEI. Trimming shortened V by 8 bases and J by 6 bases, and 17 bases separated the two germline ends. DNA for the CDR3: TGTGCCAGCCGCAGTGGGACCTTCTCCAATGAGCAGTTCTTC. Translation gives CASRSGTFSNEQFF.

As for this clone: Other DNA sequences of this sample code for an identical CDR3. V usage is TRBV4-1 and J usage is TRBJ2-7, with D possibly matching TRBD1 (7 bases). Trimming took off 1 base at V and 1 base at J, with 14 bases between the two ends. From germline, CDR1 is MGHRA and CDR2 YSYEKL. The CDR3 has 16 amino acids. CDR3 nucleotide sequence: TGCGCCAGCAGCCAAGGCGCAGGGGGGAGGTCCTACGAGCAGTACTTC. This codes for CASSQGAGGRSYEQYF.

The V and J genes are TRBV27 and TRBJ2-1; D gene ambiguous. The length of the CDR3 is 14 residues. Germline CDR1 MNHEY, CDR2 SMNVEV (reference sequence). The V end was cut by 7 bases, the J end by 7 bases, with 17 bases between. The CDR3: CASISTGAGNEQFF. Here the CDR3 DNA reads TGTGCCAGCATTTCGACCGGTGCTGGGAATGAGCAGTTCTTC.

V usage is TRBV19 and J usage is TRBJ2-4; 9 nucleotides match TRBD1. The CDR3 has 16 amino acids. After removal of 5 bases from V and 2 bases from J, the junction contained 7 bases not matched to a gene. Germline CDR1 and CDR2: LNHDA and SQIVND (reference sequence). The CDR3 sequence: CASSEGQGGSKNIQYF. The CDR3 DNA reads as TGTGCCAGTAGTGAGGGACAGGGCGGGTCCAAAAACATTCAGTACTTC.

The V call is TRBV7-8, the J call TRBJ1-5; D is uncertain. The CDR3 runs to 15 residues. The V gene lost 7 bases and the J gene lost 3 bases, with 16 bases spanning the gap. Germline CDR1 reads SGHVS; CDR2 reads FQNEAQ. CDR3 in DNA: TGTGCCAGCACGAGTAGATCTTACGCCAATCAGCCCCAGCATTTT. It yields the protein CASTSRSYANQPQHF.

V and J are TRBV2 and TRBJ2-2; D ambiguous. The germline CDR1 and CDR2 sequences are SNHLY and FYNNEI. Between the trimmed V and J ends, which lost 7 bases and 7 bases, there was a span of 10 bases. This CDR3 contains 12 residues. CDR3 protein: CASTQTVGELFF. CDR3 in DNA: TGTGCCAGCACACAGACGGTCGGGGAGCTGTTTTTT.